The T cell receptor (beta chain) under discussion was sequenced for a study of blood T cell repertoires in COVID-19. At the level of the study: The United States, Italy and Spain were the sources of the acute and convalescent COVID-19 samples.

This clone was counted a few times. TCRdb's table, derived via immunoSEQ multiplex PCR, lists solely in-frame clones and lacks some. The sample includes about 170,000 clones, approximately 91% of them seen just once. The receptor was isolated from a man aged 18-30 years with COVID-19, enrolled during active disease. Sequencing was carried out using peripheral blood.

CDR3 amino acids: CASSPGGYIQYF. The CDR3 DNA reads TGTGCCAGCAGCCCAGGGGGGTACATTCAGTACTTC. The chain recombines TRBV7-2 with TRBJ2-4, with D possibly TRBD1 on 7 matching bases. V lost 5 bases and J 8 bases, leaving 10 bases between the germline ends. The germline V gene encodes CDR1 SGHTA and CDR2 FQGNSA. The CDR3 extends over 12 amino acids.